Each of the 28 T cell receptor beta chains below was sequenced from the same sample in a study of post-analysis software for immune sequencing data. Overall study findings and caveats: Compared with controls, patients had more of five or six TRBV segments, including TRBV5-6, TRBV5-1 and TRBV20-1.

For these receptors, no antigen is known. The TCR beta cDNA libraries carried unique molecular identifiers. Each CDR3 protein gets one entry after TCRdb re-called the PCR reads with MiXCR. The sample carries about 810,000 distinct CDR3 sequences, approximately 57% recorded once. The material sequenced was blood. These TCRs come from a girl aged 10-17 years with multiple sclerosis.

V gene TRBV7-3 combines with J gene TRBJ2-1; TRBD2 might be the D (7 bases). This CDR3 spans 16 amino acids. The germline CDR1 and CDR2 sequences are SGHTA and FQGTGA. V was clipped by 3 bases and J by 9 bases, with 21 bases between them. CDR3 DNA: TGTGCCAGCAGCTTCAGTACGGGGAGGGGGAGGGGTGAGCAGTTCTTC. It translates to CASSFSTGRGRGEQFF.

Worth noting for this clonotype: Relative to the germline gene, one junction end is altered; a read error may explain this. V and J are TRBV20-1 and TRBJ2-7, with 7 bases identical to TRBD2. Germline CDR1 reads DFQATT; CDR2 reads SNEGSKA (reference sequence). This CDR3 region has 12 residues. CDR3 protein: CRARPSSGMVFF. In nucleotides, the CDR3 is TGCAGGGCTAGACCGTCGAGCGGGATGGTGTTCTTC.

The chain joins TRBV5-1 to TRBJ2-3; 7 positions agree with TRBD1. V trimming: 0 bases; J trimming: 4 bases; junction bases outside the gene matches: 5. Looked up from germline, CDR1 is SGHRS and CDR2 is YFSETQ. The CDR3 spans 15 residues. This chain's CDR3 is CASSLGQGGPDTQYF. Written as DNA, the CDR3 is TGCGCCAGCAGCTTGGGACAGGGCGGTCCAGATACGCAGTATTTT.

The V and J genes are TRBV12-3 or TRBV12-4 and TRBJ2-1, with 11 bases that match TRBD2. CDR3 length equals 17 residues. The V segment lost 1 base and the J segment 2 bases; nucleotides outside the gene matches: 4. The CDR3 region has the DNA TGTGCCAGCAGTTTAGTTAGCGGGGGGGCCGCCTACAATGAGCAGTTCTTC. Protein: CASSLVSGGAAYNEQFF.

The chain has TRBV9 and TRBJ2-1, with D uncertain. The CDR3 contains 13 residues. V was clipped by 4 bases and J by 10 bases, with 15 bases between them. Germline lookup yields CDR1 SGDLS and CDR2 YYNGEE. CDR3 nucleotides: TGTGCCAGCAGCCCCGAAAATAGGGTAGAGCAGTTCTTC. Translated, it gives CASSPENRVEQFF. The full variable domain, its missing parts supplied by reference TRBV9 and TRBJ2-1, is DSGVTQTPKHLITATGQRVTLRCSPRSGDLSVYWYQQSLDQGLQFLIQYYNGEERAKGNILERFSAQQFPDLHSELNLSSLELGDSALYFCASSPENRVEQFFGPGTRLTVL.

This clonotype has just one count. CDR3 in amino acids: CATSPARAGSSNTEAFF. The CDR3, as DNA: TGTGCCACCAGCCCGGCGAGGGCAGGCTCTTCCAACACTGAAGCTTTCTTT. The chain is built from TRBV15 and TRBJ1-1; D remains ambiguous. V was shortened by 5 bases and J by 2 bases, with 21 bases between the two germline ends. Per the germline V gene, CDR1 is LNHNV and CDR2 is YYDKDF (reference sequence). The CDR3 contains 17 residues.

The rearrangement uses TRBV7-3 and TRBJ1-1; D gene uncertain. Between the trimmed V and J ends, which lost 1 base and 3 bases, there was a span of 12 bases. CDR1 is SGHTA, CDR2 FQGTGA, per germline. There are 15 residues in the CDR3. CDR3 bases: TGTGCCAGCAGCTTAATCTCGGGGAAGCACACTGAAGCTTTCTTT. Its translation is CASSLISGKHTEAFF. Drawing the rest from reference TRBV7-3 and TRBJ1-1, the complete variable domain is GAGVSQTPSNKVTEKGKYVELRCDPISGHTALYWYRQSLGQGPEFLIYFQGTGAADDSGLPNDRFFAVRPEGSVSTLKIQRTERGDSAVYLCASSLISGKHTEAFFGQGTRLTVV.

The V and J genes are TRBV6-5 and TRBJ2-3, with no clear D. Germline loops: CDR1 MNHEY, CDR2 SVGAGI. The CDR3 length is 13 residues. V was pared by 2 bases and J by 6 bases, with 9 bases between. The CDR3 loop is CASSYESVDTQYF. CDR3 DNA sequence: TGTGCCAGCAGTTACGAGAGCGTTGATACGCAGTATTTT.

This clonotype was observed a handful of times. The genes are TRBV29-1 and TRBJ2-1, with D possibly called TRBD1 or TRBD2 (7 bases each). Deletions cut 5 bases from V and 1 base from J, with 21 bases between. Germline V gene lookup returns CDR1 SQVTM and CDR2 ANQGSEA. CDR3 length equals 17 residues. Written as DNA, the CDR3 is TGCAGCGTTAACGGGGGAGGGACAGCGAAATCCTACAATGAGCAGTTCTTC. Translated, it gives CSVNGGGTAKSYNEQFF.

This clonotype was picked up a small number of times. The genes are TRBV7-2 and TRBJ1-2; TRBD1 matches 7 bases. Trimming took 5 bases from V and 5 from J; bases not matched to a gene: 5. Germline-derived CDR1 and CDR2 are SGHTA and FQGNSA. CDR3 length equals 13 residues. Here the CDR3 reads CASSTGQAYGYTF. CDR3 nucleotide sequence: TGTGCCAGCAGCACAGGACAGGCTTATGGCTACACCTTC.

V gene TRBV5-1 combines with J gene TRBJ2-2; D gene uncertain. V was pared by 4 bases and J by 0 bases, with 10 bases between. Germline V gene sequence: CDR1 SGHRS, CDR2 YFSETQ. This CDR3 has 15 amino acids. CDR3 bases: TGCGCCAGCAGCCTTCGATCGGCGAACACCGGGGAGCTGTTTTTT. Protein product: CASSLRSANTGELFF.

The rearrangement joins TRBV7-2 to TRBJ1-2, with D perhaps TRBD1 (5 bases). The CDR3 totals 16 residues. Deletions cut 5 bases from V and 4 bases from J, with 20 bases between. Germline CDR1 is SGHTA and CDR2 is FQGNSA. In DNA form, the CDR3 reads TGTGCCAGCAGCCGACAGAGACCGGGCAGAAGCTATGGCTACACCTTC. Amino acids: CASSRQRPGRSYGYTF.

This chain joins TRBV7-9 and TRBJ1-2; 7 bases agree with TRBD1. The V gene's germline CDR1 is SEHNR and CDR2 FQNEAQ (reference sequence). CDR3 length equals 16 residues. V lost 3 bases and J lost 0; bases outside the gene matches: 7. The CDR3 DNA follows: TGTGCCAGCAGCTTTCCCCAGGGGGTAGCTAACTATGGCTACACCTTC. Amino acid sequence: CASSFPQGVANYGYTF.

The V gene is TRBV19, the J gene TRBJ2-5, with 7 bases lining up with TRBD1. The CDR3 loop spans 13 amino acids. Germline V gives CDR1 LNHDA, CDR2 SQIVND (reference sequence). V was pared by 6 bases and J by 2 bases, with 3 bases of the junction left unmatched. For the CDR3, the DNA is TGTGCCAGTAGGGGGACAGCACAAGAGACCCAGTACTTC. Translated, it gives CASRGTAQETQYF.

The rearrangement joins TRBV14 to TRBJ2-7, with TRBD2 matching over 9 bases. The CDR3 totals 17 residues. Germline V gene sequence: CDR1 SGHDN, CDR2 FVKESK. V shed 2 bases and J 2 bases; nucleotides not matched to a gene: 10. The chain's CDR3 is CASSQPSPLAGTYEQYF. In nucleotides, the CDR3 is TGTGCCAGCAGCCAACCCAGTCCCCTAGCGGGGACCTACGAGCAGTACTTC.

This clonotype has just a few counts. The rearrangement links TRBV5-1 to TRBJ2-7, with TRBD1 matching 9 bases. Per the germline V gene, CDR1 is SGHRS and CDR2 is YFSETQ. The CDR3 runs to 18 residues. The ends lost 2 bases at V and 0 bases at J; junction bases unmatched: 12. The CDR3 is CASSLGTFTGGASYEQYF. In DNA form, the CDR3 reads TGCGCCAGCAGCTTAGGCACGTTCACAGGGGGCGCCTCCTACGAGCAGTACTTC.

This rearrangement joins TRBV5-1 to TRBJ2-7, with 7 bases aligning to TRBD2. Germline loops: CDR1 SGHRS, CDR2 YFSETQ. There are 13 residues in the CDR3. V shed 2 bases, J shed 2 bases, and the junction held 1 base outside the gene matches. CDR3 nucleotides: TGCGCCAGCAGCTTCCGGGAGGCCTACGAGCAGTACTTC. Translating it yields CASSFREAYEQYF.

This clonotype was picked up a small number of times. The rearrangement uses TRBV15 and TRBJ2-5; possible D gene TRBD2, 6 bases. In germline, CDR1 is LNHNV, CDR2 YYDKDF (reference sequence). V lost 0 bases and J lost 5, with 13 bases in between. CDR3 length equals 15 residues. DNA of the CDR3: TGTGCCACCAGCAGAGATCGCGGGGCTCGGGAGACCCAGTACTTC. Translated, it gives CATSRDRGARETQYF.

This clonotype was seen a few times. CDR3 amino acids: CATRRHSQETQYF. CDR3 nucleotides: TGTGCCACCCGGCGGCATTCACAAGAGACCCAGTACTTC. V gene TRBV5-6 combines with J gene TRBJ2-5; no reliable D call. Germline V gene data show CDR1 as SGHDT and CDR2 as YYEEEE. The CDR3 extends over 13 amino acids. Trimming pared 9 bases from V and 2 bases from J, leaving 14 bases between. Supplemented by reference TRBV5-6 and TRBJ2-5, the full variable domain reads DAGVTQSPTHLIKTRGQQVTLRCSPKSGHDTVSWYQQALGQGPQFIFQYYEEEERQRGNFPDRFSGHQFPNYSSELNVNALLLGDSALYLCATRRHSQETQYFGPGTRLLVL.

The rearrangement links TRBV29-1 to TRBJ2-1; 16 bases fit TRBD2. CDR1 is SQVTM, CDR2 ANQGSEA, per germline. V dropped 7 bases and J dropped 0; count of bases not matched to a gene: 9. The CDR3 consists of 18 residues. CDR3 DNA sequence: TGCAGCGCCGAGCCGGGACTAGCGGGAGGGCGCTCCTACAATGAGCAGTTCTTC. It codes for CSAEPGLAGGRSYNEQFF.

The V call is TRBV12-3 or TRBV12-4, the J call TRBJ2-3; the D is unclear. The CDR3 has 15 residues. V was cut by 6 bases and J by 0 bases, with 13 bases left in between. Here the CDR3 reads CASRRRTVSTDTQYF. The CDR3 DNA follows: TGTGCCAGCAGAAGACGCACGGTTAGCACAGATACGCAGTATTTT.

The chain combines TRBV6-5 with TRBJ1-2; D is undetermined. The CDR3 has 13 residues. V was trimmed by 6 bases and J by 4 bases, leaving 12 bases between them. Germline V gives CDR1 MNHEY, CDR2 SVGAGI. The CDR3 sequence: CASRAGGSYGYTF. CDR3 in DNA: TGTGCCAGCAGGGCGGGCGGATCCTATGGCTACACCTTC.

This clonotype has a single count. The chain links TRBV6-5 to TRBJ2-5; TRBD2 matches at 12 bases. The CDR3 contains 15 residues. Trimming cost V 6 bases and J 6 bases; bases outside gene matches: 8. Germline V gene sequence: CDR1 MNHEY, CDR2 SVGAGI. The CDR3: CASRRLAGDGKTQYF. The CDR3 DNA reads as TGTGCCAGCAGAAGACTAGCGGGAGATGGGAAGACCCAGTACTTC.

To note about this clonotype: One end of the junction does not line up with germline, which may come from a read error. The chain joins TRBV4-1 to TRBJ1-2, with D possibly TRBD1 on 5 matching bases. The V gene's germline CDR1 is MGHRA and CDR2 YSYEKL. The CDR3 sequence is 15 residues long. The CDR3 is CPSSQALTVNYGYTF. The CDR3 nucleotides read TGCCCCAGCAGCCAAGCCTTGACAGTTAACTATGGCTACACCTTC.

This clonotype was detected only once. The chain carries TRBV5-1 and TRBJ2-3; 13 bases align to TRBD2. CDR3 length: 17 residues. Losses at the gene ends were 4 bases for V and 0 bases for J; bases not matched to a gene: 5. Germline CDR1 SGHRS, CDR2 YFSETQ. CDR3 in amino acids: CASSLGLAGLSTDTQYF. For the CDR3, the DNA is TGCGCCAGCAGCCTGGGACTAGCGGGACTTAGCACAGATACGCAGTATTTT.

The chain joins TRBV12-3 or TRBV12-4 to TRBJ2-2; the match to TRBD2 covers 9 bases. With V trimmed by 1 base and J by 5 bases, 14 bases remained unmatched. This CDR3 region has 19 residues. The CDR3 region is CASSLEALAGSAGTGELFF. The CDR3 nucleotides read TGTGCCAGCAGTTTAGAGGCCCTAGCGGGAAGCGCGGGGACCGGGGAGCTGTTTTTT.

This clonotype was observed a handful of times. V is TRBV5-1 and J is TRBJ2-7; 8 bases agree with TRBD2. Germline assignment: CDR1 SGHRS and CDR2 YFSETQ. V lost 7 bases, J lost 3 bases, and 9 bases stayed unmatched. The CDR3 consists of 14 residues. CDR3 in amino acids: CASAEGGRLYEQYF. CDR3 coding DNA: TGCGCCAGCGCGGAAGGCGGGAGGCTCTACGAGCAGTACTTC.

The genes are TRBV5-6 and TRBJ2-1, with 11 nucleotides matching TRBD2. Germline lookup yields CDR1 SGHDT and CDR2 YYEEEE. J was trimmed by 4 bases and V by 4 bases; bases with no gene match: 10. The CDR3 extends over 17 amino acids. This chain's CDR3 is CASSRGEVAGGYNEQFF. The CDR3, as DNA: TGTGCCAGCAGCCGTGGGGAAGTAGCGGGGGGGTACAATGAGCAGTTCTTC.